This TCR beta chain emerged from a study of vaccination and CD4 T cells after COVID-19. Whole-study context: Roughly 10 convalescent patients had mild and one had severe PCR-confirmed SARS-CoV-2 disease. As their vaccination, participants received two doses of either BNT162b2 or mRNA-1273 vaccine. Post-vaccine sample collection happened at a median of 72 days after dose two, ranging 14 to 241. Study-wide points: Within convalescent individuals, 304 out of 307 vaccine-specific clones proved to be spike mono-reactive.

About this clonotype: Antigen specificity is unknown.

CDR3 length: 15 residues. Trimming cost V 0 bases and J 0 bases, with 9 bases left between them. Germline loops: CDR1 LNHNV, CDR2 YYDKDF (reference sequence). As to treatment: roughly ten-day PBMC culture with coronavirus spike peptide pools or control peptides (ViraFEST assay). Cultured CD4+ T cells had their DNA profiled by the Oncomine TCR Beta short-read assay. TCRdb used MiXCR to reprocess the PCR reads, holding one entry per CDR3 protein. The sample carries some 3,100 distinct CDR3 sequences, more than 75% recorded once. This clonotype originated in a human donor who had recovered from COVID-19. Sequencing was carried out using CD4+ T cells from blood, cultured in vitro. This sequence joins TRBV15 and TRBJ2-7, with D possibly being TRBD1 (6 bases). For the CDR3, the DNA is TGTGCCACCAGCAGAGACAGGGGATACTCCTACGAGCAGTACTTC. Protein sequence: CATSRDRGYSYEQYF.